The 6 T cell receptor beta chains in this list originate from one sample, sequenced in a study of human T cells and chemical hapten exposure. The sample's time point: patch test 1, 2 weeks after DPC sensitization. Treatment denoted: therapeutic diphenylcyclopropenone sensitization with weekly scalp DPC. MiXCR, applied by TCRdb to the RACE reads, yields one record per CDR3 protein. The sample contains about 340,000 distinct CDR3 sequences, under 8% of which appear only once. Material: whole blood, obtained in connection with sensitization to the hapten diphenylcyclopropenone (DPC). The receptors were gathered from a woman aged 18-35 years with alopecia areata. Some clones in this sample may be carry-over from other donors' samples.

This clonotype was counted a few times. J is TRBJ1-4 and V is TRBV10-3, with D maybe TRBD1 (5 bases). The CDR3 extends over 14 amino acids. V lost 4 bases and J 7 bases, leaving 13 bases between the germline ends. In germline, CDR1 is ENHRY, CDR2 SYGVKD. DNA of the CDR3: TGTGCCATCAGTGCGGGACGTATGTCTGAAAAACTGTTTTTT. Translated: CAISAGRMSEKLFF.

V is TRBV7-2 and J is TRBJ1-5, with unresolved D. V was shortened by 1 base and J by 5 bases, with 9 bases between the two germline ends. The CDR3 contains 14 residues. Germline values: CDR1 SGHTA, CDR2 FQGNSA. The CDR3 here is CASSLVEMDQPQHF. CDR3 nucleotides: TGTGCCAGCAGCTTAGTGGAAATGGATCAGCCCCAGCATTTT.

This clonotype was detected ten times or more. The chain is built from TRBV5-1 and TRBJ2-3; 9 bases line up with TRBD2. J was trimmed by 4 bases and V by 0 bases; bases with no gene match: 6. The CDR3 runs to 16 residues. The germline V gene has CDR1 SGHRS and CDR2 YFSETQ. CDR3: CASSLASGVYSDTQYF. Here the CDR3 DNA reads TGCGCCAGCAGCTTGGCTAGCGGGGTATATTCAGATACGCAGTATTTT.

In its sample, this clonotype was seen many times. The chain combines TRBV12-3 or TRBV12-4 with TRBJ1-5; D is undetermined. Trimming pared 6 bases from V and 4 bases from J, leaving 1 base between. The CDR3 totals 10 residues. The CDR3 DNA follows: TGTGCCAGCAGGAATCAGCCCCAGCATTTT. It specifies CASRNQPQHF.

The rearrangement uses TRBV7-9 and TRBJ1-1; tentatively, D is TRBD1 (6 bases). This CDR3 has 14 amino acids. Germline loops: CDR1 SEHNR, CDR2 FQNEAQ (reference sequence). Deletions cut 5 bases from V and 0 bases from J, with 10 bases between. The DNA for the CDR3 is TGTGCCAGCAGCATGTCAGGGGTGAACACTGAAGCTTTCTTT. Translating it yields CASSMSGVNTEAFF.

The chain links TRBV11-2 to TRBJ1-2; D call uncertain. This CDR3 contains 12 residues. Trimming took 3 bases from V and 7 from J, leaving 9 bases between them. Per germline, CDR1 SGHAT and CDR2 FQNNGV. Here the CDR3 reads CASSFTESGYTF. The CDR3 DNA sequence: TGTGCCAGCAGCTTTACTGAGTCTGGCTACACCTTC.